A single sample gave rise to the 18 T cell receptor beta chains below, sequenced in a study of blood T cell repertoires in COVID-19. Method: immunoSEQ multiplex PCR; TCRdb's copy keeps in-frame clones and lacks some. The sample contains fewer than 350,000 clones, 86% of which appear only once. The sequencing sample was made of peripheral blood. The receptors shown here come from a woman in her 30s with COVID-19, enrolled during active disease.

This chain uses TRBV5-1 with TRBJ2-4; TRBD1 matches at 7 bases. The CDR3 length is 15 residues. Germline lookup yields CDR1 SGHRS and CDR2 YFSETQ. The junction had 9 bases not matched to a gene; V was cut back by 2 bases and J by 7 bases. The CDR3 loop reads CASSLGIDRVNIQYF. CDR3 nucleotide sequence: TGCGCCAGCAGCTTAGGGATTGACAGGGTTAACATTCAGTACTTC.

V usage is TRBV5-8 and J usage is TRBJ1-1; no definite D call. V dropped 0 bases and J dropped 5 bases, with 8 bases sitting between them. The CDR3 runs to 13 residues. Germline V lookup: CDR1 SGHTS, CDR2 YDEGEE. CDR3 in amino acids: CASSLGAYTEAFF. The CDR3 nucleotides read TGTGCCAGCAGCTTGGGGGCGTATACTGAAGCTTTCTTT.

Only one count was recorded for this clone. The chain has TRBV4-2 and TRBJ1-2; 7 bases align to TRBD1. V shed 4 bases and J 7 bases; nucleotides not matched to a gene: 6. Germline lookup yields CDR1 LGHNA and CDR2 YNFKEQ. The CDR3 is 13 amino acids. The CDR3 nucleotides read TGTGCCAGCAGCCGGCAGGGGGTGAGTGGCTACACCTTC. Translated: CASSRQGVSGYTF.

CDR3 in DNA: TGTGCCAGCAGCACGGGCTCGGGGGGCATTGAGACCCAGTACTTC. This codes for CASSTGSGGIETQYF. The chain carries TRBV7-6 and TRBJ2-5, with D maybe TRBD2 (7 bases). Germline CDR1 SGHVS, CDR2 FNYEAQ. The CDR3 covers 15 residues. Trimming cost V 5 bases and J 5 bases, with 18 bases left between them.

The rearrangement links TRBV4-2 to TRBJ2-5; 8 bases are a match to TRBD2. Germline lookup yields CDR1 LGHNA and CDR2 YNFKEQ. The CDR3 has 18 residues. After removal of 0 bases from V and 4 bases from J, the junction contained 13 bases not matched to a gene. DNA of the CDR3: TGTGCCAGCAGCCAAGATAGTCGCCCGGGGGGGGAGGGAGAGACCCAGTACTTC. It yields the protein CASSQDSRPGGEGETQYF.

The V gene is TRBV18, the J gene TRBJ2-7; TRBD1 matches 10 bases. With 5 bases clipped from V and 7 bases from J, the junction kept 5 bases outside the gene matches. The CDR3 runs to 13 residues. The germline CDR1 and CDR2 sequences are KGHSH and LQKENI. The CDR3 is CASSSGTGEEQYF. CDR3 nucleotide sequence: TGTGCCAGCTCATCTGGGACAGGGGAAGAGCAGTACTTC.

This chain connects TRBV10-2 to TRBJ2-3; TRBD2 agrees at 10 bases. Germline V gene sequence: CDR1 WSHSY, CDR2 SAAADI. V shed 7 bases, J shed 4 bases, and the junction held 5 bases outside the gene matches. CDR3 size: 14 residues. CDR3 in amino acids: CASMPSGGADTQYF. DNA of the CDR3: TGCGCCAGCATGCCTAGCGGGGGCGCAGATACGCAGTATTTT.

The chain has TRBV7-9 and TRBJ1-2; TRBD1 matches at 7 bases. Unmatched junction bases numbered 6, after V lost 5 bases and J lost 6 bases. CDR1 SEHNR and CDR2 FQNEAQ come from the germline V gene (reference sequence). The CDR3 has 13 amino acids. The CDR3 protein is CASSGTVTNGYTF. As DNA, the CDR3 is TGTGCCAGCAGCGGGACAGTAACAAATGGCTACACCTTC.

This chain links TRBV7-2 with TRBJ1-2; unclear D gene. This CDR3 is built from 16 residues. The V gene's germline CDR1 is SGHTA and CDR2 FQGNSA. The V gene lost 1 base and the J gene lost 5 bases, with 17 bases spanning the gap. CDR3 amino acids: CASSLVWPNSGYGYTF. In nucleotides, the CDR3 is TGTGCCAGCAGCTTAGTTTGGCCCAACAGTGGGTATGGCTACACCTTC.

V usage is TRBV12-3 or TRBV12-4 and J usage is TRBJ1-2; D gene uncertain. This CDR3 has 13 amino acids. V was clipped by 1 base and J by 2 bases, with 5 bases between them. The CDR3 nucleotides are TGTGCCAGCAGTTTAGAGGAGAACTATGGCTACACCTTC. Its translation: CASSLEENYGYTF.

The rearrangement joins TRBV27 to TRBJ2-7; D may be TRBD2 (6 bases). The V end lost 6 bases, the J end lost 4 bases, and 19 bases lay between the germline ends. Germline values: CDR1 MNHEY, CDR2 SMNVEV (reference sequence). This CDR3 spans 15 amino acids. CDR3 bases: TGTGCCAGCAGACCCGGTGGAGGGCCGGGTTACGAGCAGTACTTC. This translates into CASRPGGGPGYEQYF.

V is TRBV7-9 and J is TRBJ2-7; D uncertain. The CDR3 sequence is 17 residues long. Per the germline V gene, CDR1 is SEHNR and CDR2 is FQNEAQ (reference sequence). Trimming stripped 0 bases from V and 6 bases from J, with 21 bases between. CDR3 protein: CASSLAPIGAPRGEQYF. The CDR3 coding sequence is TGTGCCAGCAGCTTAGCGCCTATAGGTGCCCCCCGCGGCGAGCAGTACTTC.

The genes are TRBV6-5 and TRBJ2-7, with D possibly TRBD1 on 5 matching bases. Germline loops: CDR1 MNHEY, CDR2 SVGAGI. There are 14 residues in the CDR3. V gave up 2 bases and J gave up 3 bases, with 11 bases separating them. The CDR3 loop is CASSYQGTRYEQYF. The CDR3 coding sequence is TGTGCCAGCAGTTACCAGGGAACCCGCTACGAGCAGTACTTC.

This chain joins TRBV28 and TRBJ2-7; TRBD1 matches 12 bases. CDR1 MDHEN and CDR2 SYDVKM come from the germline V gene. This CDR3 has 18 amino acids. J was trimmed by 4 bases and V by 5 bases; bases with no gene match: 15. The CDR3 here is CASSPYQGQGARIYEQYF. CDR3 DNA sequence: TGTGCCAGCAGTCCCTACCAGGGACAGGGGGCGCGGATATACGAGCAGTACTTC.

The rearrangement joins TRBV2 to TRBJ1-1, with D maybe TRBD1 (5 bases). CDR1 SNHLY and CDR2 FYNNEI come from the germline V gene. Trimming took 8 bases from V and 0 from J, leaving 16 bases between them. This CDR3 is built from 15 residues. This chain's CDR3 is CASERDSSVNTEAFF. CDR3 nucleotides: TGTGCCAGCGAGAGGGACTCTTCTGTGAACACTGAAGCTTTCTTT.

The chain couples TRBV5-4 to TRBJ2-7; TRBD1 agrees at 8 bases. CDR1 is SGHNT and CDR2 is YYREEE in the germline V gene (reference sequence). Trimming removed 4 bases from V and 2 bases from J; junction bases left unmatched: 8. The CDR3 loop spans 15 amino acids. The CDR3 DNA reads TGTGCCAGCAGCCACGGACAGGGCCTTACCTACGAGCAGTACTTC. Translated: CASSHGQGLTYEQYF.

This clone was detected a few times. The chain couples TRBV9 to TRBJ2-2; TRBD2 matches at 11 bases. The V and J ends lost 4 bases and 1 base, in that order; junction bases with no gene match: 3. This CDR3 has 16 amino acids. The germline V gene has CDR1 SGDLS and CDR2 YYNGEE. In DNA, the CDR3 is TGTGCCAGCAGCCACGGGACTAGCGGGAACACCGGGGAGCTGTTTTTT. Its translation is CASSHGTSGNTGELFF.

This clone was picked up a small number of times. This chain uses TRBV27 with TRBJ2-3, with TRBD1 identical over 9 bases. V dropped 6 bases and J dropped 5; count of bases not matched to a gene: 6. CDR3 length equals 14 residues. Germline V gives CDR1 MNHEY, CDR2 SMNVEV (reference sequence). CDR3 nucleotides: TGTGCCAGCAGACAGGGGGCGGGGGAAGATACGCAGTATTTT. Translation gives CASRQGAGEDTQYF.